The sequence of this T cell receptor beta chain was determined in a study of T-cell memory formation after mild COVID-19. Study information: TCR clusters were largely donor specific. Study results and caveats: For second-wave clones that peaked at day 37, SARS-CoV-2 specificity went unverified. Clones which contracted sat mainly in CM and EM if CD4+, and in EMRA if CD8+.

This clonotype came up many times. Its antigen is unknown. 5'RACE with constant-segment primers yielded barcoded, UMI-tagged TCR alpha and TCR beta cDNA libraries. From the 5' RACE reads, TCRdb called clonotypes with MiXCR, one entry per CDR3 protein. This sample has approximately 250,000 distinct CDR3 sequences, with roughly 17% found just once. With V trimmed by 3 bases and J by 4 bases, 1 base remained unmatched. The CDR3 is made up of 13 amino acids. Germline lookup yields CDR1 DFQATT and CDR2 SNEGSKA (reference sequence). The specimen was PBMCs or a T cell subset sorted from them (not recorded which). The chain combines TRBV20-1 with TRBJ1-5; 9 nucleotides match TRBD1. The TCR sequence derives from a man younger than 30 who had mild COVID-19 (a few samples of this study predate the infection). Cell type and time point are not known. CDR3: CSARGQGNQPQHF. CDR3 nucleotide sequence: TGCAGTGCTAGGGGACAGGGAAATCAGCCCCAGCATTTT.